The clone carrying this T cell receptor (beta chain) was counted only a few times. What it recognizes is unknown. CDR3 length: 12 amino acids. The germline V gene has CDR1 DFQATT and CDR2 SNEGSKA (reference sequence). Trimming took off 5 bases at V and 6 bases at J, with 10 bases between the two ends. The data derive from a study of spatial heterogeneity in lung cancer. For the study at large: Sequences of the beta chain were consistently detected in greater numbers than alpha-chain sequences. Study-level points and caveats: Blood carried ubiquitous expanded tumor TCRs more at resection than follow-up.

TCRdb itself ran the 5' RACE reads through MiXCR, one entry per CDR3 protein. This table has about 38,000 distinct CDR3 sequences, 7.5% appearing once. The time point is: sample taken at primary tumor resection. Untreated early-stage non-small cell lung cancer patients, some 70 in total, were the donors. This material consisted of PBMCs, taken at surgery. The chain combines TRBV20-1 with TRBJ2-2; possible D gene TRBD2, 5 bases. The sequence derives from a male donor with early-stage non-small cell lung cancer. In DNA, the CDR3 is TGCAGTGCTCAACTAGTCCCCGGGGAGCTGTTTTTT. Translated: CSAQLVPGELFF.